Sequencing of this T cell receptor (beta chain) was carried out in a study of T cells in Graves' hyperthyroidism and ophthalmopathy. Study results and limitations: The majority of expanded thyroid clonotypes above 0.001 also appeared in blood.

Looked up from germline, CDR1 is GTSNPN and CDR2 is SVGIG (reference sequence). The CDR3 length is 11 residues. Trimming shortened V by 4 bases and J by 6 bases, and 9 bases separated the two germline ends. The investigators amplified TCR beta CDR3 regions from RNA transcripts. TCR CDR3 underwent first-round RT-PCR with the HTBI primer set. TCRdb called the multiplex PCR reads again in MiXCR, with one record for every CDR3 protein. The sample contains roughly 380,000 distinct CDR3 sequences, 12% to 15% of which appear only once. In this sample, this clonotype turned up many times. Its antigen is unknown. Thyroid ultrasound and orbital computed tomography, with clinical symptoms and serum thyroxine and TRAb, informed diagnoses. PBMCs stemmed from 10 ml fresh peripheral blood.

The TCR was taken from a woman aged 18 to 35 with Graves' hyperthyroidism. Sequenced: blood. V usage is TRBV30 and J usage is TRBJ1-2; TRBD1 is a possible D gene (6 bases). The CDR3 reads CAWNGGHGYTF. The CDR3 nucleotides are TGTGCCTGGAACGGGGGCCATGGCTACACCTTC.